This TCR beta chain was found in a study of Graves' ophthalmopathy and Graves' hyperthyroidism. Germline CDR1 SGHAT, CDR2 FQNNGV. The CDR3 consists of 17 residues. V was pared by 1 base and J by 5 bases, with 9 bases of the junction left unmatched. The TCR beta CDR3 regions underwent amplification from RNA transcripts. The authors performed first-round RT-PCR with HTBI primers and then a second-round multiplex PCR. TCRdb re-called the multiplex PCR reads with MiXCR, one entry per CDR3 protein. The sample holds hundreds of thousands of distinct CDR3 sequences, 22% seen once. Over 18 months of follow-up, stable hyperthyroidism required that no ophthalmopathy appear. Exclusion covered patients with other autoimmune diseases or uncontrolled infections (as well as pregnancy or lactation). Regarding the study as a whole: The model predicted progression of ophthalmopathy with a sensitivity of roughly 65%, and its specificity was about 76%.

This clonotype was counted at least ten times. The antigen remains undetermined. The sample consisted of peripheral blood. The receptor comes from a woman aged 18 to 35 with stable Graves' hyperthyroidism. Some clones in this sample may be carry-over from other donors' samples. The V call is TRBV11-2, the J call TRBJ2-5; 11 bases are shared with TRBD2. The CDR3 DNA is TGTGCCAGCAGCTTAGTGGATAGCGGGGGGGGCCTGGAGACCCAGTACTTC. Encoded protein: CASSLVDSGGGLETQYF.